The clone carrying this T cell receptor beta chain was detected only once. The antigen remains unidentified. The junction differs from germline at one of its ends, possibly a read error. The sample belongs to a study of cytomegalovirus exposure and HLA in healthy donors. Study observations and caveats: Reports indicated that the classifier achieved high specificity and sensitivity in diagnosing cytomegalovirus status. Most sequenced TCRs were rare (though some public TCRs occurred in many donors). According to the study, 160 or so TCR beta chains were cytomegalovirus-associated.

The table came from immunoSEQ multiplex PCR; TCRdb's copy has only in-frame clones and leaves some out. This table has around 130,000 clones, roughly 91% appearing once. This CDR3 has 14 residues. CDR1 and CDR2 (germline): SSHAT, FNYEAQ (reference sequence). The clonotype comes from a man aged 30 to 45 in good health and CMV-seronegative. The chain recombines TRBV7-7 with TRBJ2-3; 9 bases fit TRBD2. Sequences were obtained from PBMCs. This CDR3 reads CASSLAGAGDTQYF. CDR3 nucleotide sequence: TGTGCTAGCAGCTTAGCGGGGGCCGGAGATACGCAGTATTTT.